This T cell receptor (beta chain) came from a study of blood T cell repertoires in COVID-19. Overall study: Collection of acute and convalescent COVID-19 samples took place in the United States, Italy and Spain. T cells, B-cell-depleted T cells, or PBMCs supplied cDNA or gDNA.

Per the germline V gene, CDR1 is LNHNV and CDR2 is YYDKDF (reference sequence). V shed 5 bases and J shed 4 bases, with 17 bases lying between them. The CDR3 sequence is 15 residues long. The sample holds one count of this clone. This table comes from immunoSEQ multiplex PCR, and its TCRdb copy is limited to in-frame clones, with some not included. There are tens of thousands of clones in the sample; about 85% occur only once, and about 3.4% lies in the top ten. Sequencing was done on a sample of peripheral blood. The sequence derives from a woman aged 45-65 years with COVID-19, enrolled during active disease. V usage is TRBV15 and J usage is TRBJ2-5; D is possibly TRBD2 (6 bases). The CDR3 region is CATSAGTTEGETQYF. The CDR3 DNA reads TGTGCCACCAGCGCCGGGACCACGGAGGGAGAGACCCAGTACTTC.